What follows are 26 T cell receptor beta chains derived from one specimen sequenced in a study of shared clonotypes between healthy human individuals. Assay used: immunoSEQ multiplex PCR; TCRdb lists only in-frame clones, some missing. The sample lists millions of clones; approximately 94% were seen once. Naive CD8 cells lacked CD45RO and underwent positive selection for CCR7, leaving out terminally differentiated effector memory CD45RA+ cells. Source material: naive CD8+ T cells sorted from blood. These receptors all stem from a man aged 18 to 35 in good health.

V gene TRBV5-4 combines with J gene TRBJ2-7; D unresolved. There are 12 residues in the CDR3. Germline CDR1 and CDR2: SGHNT and YYREEE (reference sequence). V lost 3 bases to trimming and J lost 1 base, with 5 bases between them. CDR3 coding DNA: TGTGCCAGCAGCTCCCTGTCCTACGAGCAGTACTTC. Translation: CASSSLSYEQYF.

The chain couples TRBV7-3 to TRBJ2-2; a weak D match, TRBD2 (7 bases). Trimming cost V 3 bases and J 6 bases, with 17 bases left between them. The CDR3 covers 16 residues. From germline, CDR1 is SGHTA and CDR2 FQGTGA. CDR3 region: CASSFFAGAPPGELFF. In nucleotides, the CDR3 is TGTGCCAGCAGCTTCTTCGCGGGGGCCCCCCCCGGGGAGCTGTTTTTT.

A note on this clone: The sample holds other DNA sequences that translate to the same CDR3. This chain links TRBV6-1 with TRBJ2-7, with D possibly TRBD1 on 5 matching bases. Germline V gives CDR1 MNHNS, CDR2 SASEGT. The CDR3 spans 11 residues. Trimming stripped 6 bases from V and 3 bases from J, with 6 bases between. CDR3 amino acids: CASRGVYEQYF. The DNA of the CDR3 is TGTGCCAGCAGAGGGGTCTACGAGCAGTACTTC.

Remarks on this clone: The sample carries other DNA sequences with the same CDR3. In DNA form, the CDR3 reads TGTGCCAGCAGCCCCAGGGGCGATGAGCAGTTCTTC. It specifies CASSPRGDEQFF. The gene calls are TRBV27 and TRBJ2-1; a possible D gene is TRBD1 (6 bases). The CDR3 is 12 residues long. Germline CDR1 MNHEY, CDR2 SMNVEV (reference sequence). Trimming shortened V by 6 bases and J by 8 bases, and 11 bases separated the two germline ends.

This chain links TRBV4-1 with TRBJ2-2; D possibly corresponds to TRBD1 (8 bases). Trimming stripped 2 bases from V and 1 base from J, with 11 bases between. CDR1 and CDR2 from the germline V gene are MGHRA and YSYEKL. The CDR3 loop spans 16 amino acids. Here the CDR3 DNA reads TGCGCCAGCAGCCAAAGCGGGACAGGGAACACCGGGGAGCTGTTTTTT. Its translation: CASSQSGTGNTGELFF.

This chain links TRBV10-2 with TRBJ2-7; 7 nucleotides agree with TRBD1. The CDR3 length is 14 residues. V dropped 4 bases and J dropped 5; count of bases not matched to a gene: 8. From germline, CDR1 is WSHSY and CDR2 SAAADI. The CDR3 reads CASSGDSLSNEQYF. The CDR3 coding sequence is TGCGCCAGCAGTGGGGACAGTCTATCGAACGAGCAGTACTTC.

The chain employs TRBV29-1 and TRBJ2-1; the match to TRBD1 covers 11 bases. The germline CDR1 and CDR2 sequences are SQVTM and ANQGSEA. CDR3 length: 16 amino acids. The trim removed 3 bases at V and 3 bases at J, leaving 7 bases unmatched. CDR3 DNA sequence: TGCAGCGTTGAGAGTTTTGGGACAGGGGGCTACAATGAGCAGTTCTTC. This encodes CSVESFGTGGYNEQFF.

A single count supports this clone. This sequence joins TRBV7-2 and TRBJ2-7, with a tentative D call TRBD1 (5 bases). The CDR3 is 13 amino acids. Germline V gives CDR1 SGHTA, CDR2 FQGNSA. The V gene lost 5 bases and the J gene lost 1 base, with 9 bases spanning the gap. CDR3 nucleotides: TGTGCCAGCAGCCCTCGGACATCCTACGAGCAGTACTTC. The encoded protein is CASSPRTSYEQYF.

As regards this clone: Other DNA sequences of this sample code for an identical CDR3. The rearrangement joins TRBV9 to TRBJ2-7, with TRBD2 matching 7 bases. In germline, CDR1 is SGDLS, CDR2 YYNGEE. The trim removed 1 base at V and 5 bases at J, leaving 0 bases unmatched. This CDR3 is 12 amino acids long. Here the CDR3 reads CASSVSGNEQYF. CDR3 DNA sequence: TGTGCCAGCAGCGTAAGCGGGAACGAGCAGTACTTC. Looking up the rest from reference TRBV9 and TRBJ2-7 gives the full variable domain: DSGVTQTPKHLITATGQRVTLRCSPRSGDLSVYWYQQSLDQGLQFLIQYYNGEERAKGNILERFSAQQFPDLHSELNLSSLELGDSALYFCASSVSGNEQYFGPGTRLTVT.

This clone came up once. The rearrangement joins TRBV2 to TRBJ2-3, with TRBD2 identical over 11 bases. The CDR3 is made up of 14 amino acids. The V and J ends lost 5 bases and 4 bases, in that order; junction bases with no gene match: 2. Germline values: CDR1 SNHLY, CDR2 FYNNEI. The CDR3 reads CASSQGLAADTQYF. As DNA, the CDR3 is TGTGCCAGCAGTCAGGGACTAGCGGCAGATACGCAGTATTTT.

The chain links TRBV7-2 to TRBJ2-3; D tentatively fits TRBD1 or TRBD2 (5 bases each). The CDR3 extends over 15 amino acids. Deletions cut 5 bases from V and 2 bases from J, with 14 bases between. Germline CDR1 reads SGHTA; CDR2 reads FQGNSA. The DNA of the CDR3 is TGTGCCAGCAGCCTGGGGACCACAATCACAGATACGCAGTATTTT. Its protein product is CASSLGTTITDTQYF. Full variable domain (remainder filled in from reference TRBV7-2 and TRBJ2-3): GAGVSQSPSNKVTEKGKDVELRCDPISGHTALYWYRQSLGQGLEFLIYFQGNSAPDKSGLPSDRFSAERTGGSVSTLTIQRTQQEDSAVYLCASSLGTTITDTQYFGPGTRLTVL.

The rearrangement joins TRBV19 to TRBJ2-3; 10 bases map to TRBD2. Germline V gene data show CDR1 as LNHDA and CDR2 as SQIVND (reference sequence). The junction had 12 bases not matched to a gene; V was cut back by 4 bases and J by 2 bases. The CDR3 contains 18 residues. The CDR3, as DNA: TGTGCCAGTAGTACCGGCCCTACTAGCGGGATTGTCACAGATACGCAGTATTTT. Its translation: CASSTGPTSGIVTDTQYF. The whole variable domain, filled in from reference TRBV19 and TRBJ2-3, reads DGGITQSPKYLFRKEGQNVTLSCEQNLNHDAMYWYRQDPGQGLRLIYYSQIVNDFQKGDIAEGYSVSREKKESFPLTVTSAQKNPTAFYLCASSTGPTSGIVTDTQYFGPGTRLTVL.

The CDR3 here is CASSGQGGAEAFF. Written as DNA, the CDR3 is TGCGCCAGCAGCGGTCAGGGGGGGGCAGAAGCTTTCTTT. The rearrangement joins TRBV4-1 to TRBJ1-1; 7 bases fit TRBD1. The CDR3 is 13 residues long. Germline-derived CDR1 and CDR2 are MGHRA and YSYEKL. The V and J ends lost 5 bases and 8 bases, in that order; junction bases with no gene match: 8.

V and J are TRBV29-1 and TRBJ2-1, with D perhaps TRBD1 (6 bases). The V gene's germline CDR1 is SQVTM and CDR2 ANQGSEA. The V gene lost 3 bases and the J gene lost 0 bases, with 12 bases spanning the gap. This CDR3 is built from 15 residues. CDR3 sequence reads: CSVESQGSSYNEQFF. The DNA for the CDR3 is TGCAGCGTTGAGTCGCAGGGGAGCTCCTACAATGAGCAGTTCTTC.

This rearrangement joins TRBV28 to TRBJ2-1, with D maybe TRBD1 (5 bases). Germline values: CDR1 MDHEN, CDR2 SYDVKM. The ends were cut back, 2 bases at V and 4 bases at J, with 12 bases in the middle. The CDR3 runs 15 residues. CDR3 amino acids: CASSLRGPNYNEQFF. In nucleotides, the CDR3 is TGTGCCAGCAGTTTAAGGGGTCCCAATTACAATGAGCAGTTCTTC.

The chain carries TRBV4-1 and TRBJ2-1; 12 bases fit TRBD2. The CDR3 totals 15 residues. J was trimmed by 8 bases and V by 2 bases; bases with no gene match: 4. The germline V gene encodes CDR1 MGHRA and CDR2 YSYEKL. This CDR3 is CASSQWTSGDDEQFF. The CDR3 coding sequence is TGCGCCAGCAGCCAATGGACTAGCGGGGATGATGAGCAGTTCTTC.

This clone was observed a handful of times. The same CDR3 can be traced to other DNA sequences in this sample. The chain uses TRBV6-5 and TRBJ2-1; no clear D gene. Germline loops: CDR1 MNHEY, CDR2 SVGAGI. The CDR3 is 12 residues long. Trimming left V 3 bases short and J 4 bases short, with 4 bases between. As DNA, the CDR3 is TGTGCCAGCAGTTATGGGTACAATGAGCAGTTCTTC. Residues: CASSYGYNEQFF.

The CDR3: CASSAYSGASYEQYF. The CDR3 nucleotides are TGTGCCAGCAGCGCGTACTCAGGGGCCTCCTACGAGCAGTACTTC. The V call is TRBV9, the J call TRBJ2-7; tentatively, D is TRBD1 (6 bases). CDR3 length: 15 residues. Trimming removed 3 bases from V and 0 bases from J, with 13 bases in between. Per germline, CDR1 SGDLS and CDR2 YYNGEE. Drawing the rest from reference TRBV9 and TRBJ2-7, the complete variable domain is DSGVTQTPKHLITATGQRVTLRCSPRSGDLSVYWYQQSLDQGLQFLIQYYNGEERAKGNILERFSAQQFPDLHSELNLSSLELGDSALYFCASSAYSGASYEQYFGPGTRLTVT.

This clone was seen just once. The CDR3 DNA follows: TGTGCCAGTGCGGAGGGCAGCTCCTACGAGCAGTACTTC. The encoded protein is CASAEGSSYEQYF. V and J are TRBV27 and TRBJ2-7, with TRBD2 as a possible D gene (6 bases). This CDR3 comprises 13 residues. Germline CDR1 and CDR2: MNHEY and SMNVEV (reference sequence). The V gene lost 9 bases and the J gene lost 0 bases, with 12 bases spanning the gap.

The V and J genes are TRBV2 and TRBJ2-1; D possibly corresponds to TRBD1 (5 bases). Germline V CDR1 and CDR2: SNHLY, FYNNEI. V dropped 8 bases and J dropped 10 bases, with 15 bases sitting between them. The CDR3 is 12 residues long. In nucleotides, the CDR3 is TGTGCCAGCCTCTGGACATCTGAAGAGCAGTTCTTC. Its translation is CASLWTSEEQFF.

V and J are TRBV27 and TRBJ1-2, with a weak D call TRBD1 (5 bases). The V end lost 3 bases, the J end lost 4 bases, and 12 bases lay between the germline ends. The CDR3 length is 14 residues. The germline V gene has CDR1 MNHEY and CDR2 SMNVEV (reference sequence). The CDR3 coding sequence is TGTGCCAGCAGTTTTCAGGGAGGAATCTATGGCTACACCTTC. Translation: CASSFQGGIYGYTF.

The chain combines TRBV7-9 with TRBJ2-7; a weak D match, TRBD2 (7 bases). This CDR3 has 14 amino acids. Trimming took off 3 bases at V and 4 bases at J, with 13 bases between the two ends. Germline V CDR1 and CDR2: SEHNR, FQNEAQ (reference sequence). CDR3 bases: TGTGCCAGCAGCTTCCGGGGGGCCGCTTACGAGCAGTACTTC. As protein: CASSFRGAAYEQYF.

The V and J genes are TRBV19 and TRBJ1-1, with D possibly TRBD1 on 6 matching bases. This CDR3 is built from 14 residues. V was pared by 5 bases and J by 0 bases, with 10 bases between. Germline lookup yields CDR1 LNHDA and CDR2 SQIVND (reference sequence). The CDR3 region is CASSDRRMNTEAFF. In DNA form, the CDR3 reads TGTGCCAGTAGTGACAGGAGAATGAACACTGAAGCTTTCTTT. Variable domain in full (rest from reference TRBV19 and TRBJ1-1): DGGITQSPKYLFRKEGQNVTLSCEQNLNHDAMYWYRQDPGQGLRLIYYSQIVNDFQKGDIAEGYSVSREKKESFPLTVTSAQKNPTAFYLCASSDRRMNTEAFFGQGTRLTVV.

This clone was counted between two and nine times. The chain is built from TRBV19 and TRBJ1-5; D not certain. Germline lookup yields CDR1 LNHDA and CDR2 SQIVND (reference sequence). V lost 4 bases, J lost 7 bases, and 8 bases lay in between. This CDR3 is built from 12 residues. DNA of the CDR3: TGTGCCAGTAGTAGAGAGGTCCAGCCCCAGCATTTT. Translation: CASSREVQPQHF.

This clone was observed a few times. The chain couples TRBV4-1 to TRBJ1-2, with 8 positions matching TRBD1. J gave up 3 bases and V 5 bases, and 8 bases lay outside the gene matches. Germline V gives CDR1 MGHRA, CDR2 YSYEKL. The CDR3 covers 15 residues. The CDR3 DNA follows: TGCGCCAGCAGCACGACAGGGGACACACACTATGGCTACACCTTC. Protein sequence: CASSTTGDTHYGYTF.

Comment on this clone: The same CDR3 arises from other DNA sequences in this sample as well. This rearrangement joins TRBV5-1 to TRBJ1-2; 9 nucleotides match TRBD1. This CDR3 contains 15 residues. The V gene's germline CDR1 is SGHRS and CDR2 YFSETQ. With 0 bases clipped from V and 0 bases from J, the junction kept 0 bases outside the gene matches. The CDR3 nucleotides read TGCGCCAGCAGCTTGGGACAGGGGGCTAACTATGGCTACACCTTC. This encodes CASSLGQGANYGYTF.